This T cell receptor beta chain was sequenced in a study of T cell repertoires in cytomegalovirus infection. TCRdb used MiXCR to reprocess the reads, holding one entry per CDR3 protein. The sample includes approximately 180,000 distinct CDR3 sequences, around 20% of them seen just once. CDR1 and CDR2 from the germline V gene are MNHEY and SVGAGI. V dropped 5 bases and J dropped 4; count of bases not matched to a gene: 13. CDR3 length equals 17 residues. Comments on this clonotype: Its antigen is undetermined.

Study results and caveats: Identification of carriers of CMV plus the relevant HLA was performed using cumulative public TCR beta family frequency. There were HLA-C-restricted CMV-specific TCR beta clonotypes dominating the ex vivo response.

The TCR sequence derives from a human donor in good health (CMV status not recorded). Some clones in this sample may be carry-over from other donors' samples. The chain couples TRBV6-5 to TRBJ1-5, with 8 positions matching TRBD1. Sequencing was done on a sample of PBMCs. The CDR3 DNA follows: TGTGCCAGCAGTGCGTCGACAGGGGCCGCATCAAATCAGCCCCAGCATTTT. It encodes CASSASTGAASNQPQHF.